Below, 12 T cell receptor beta chains from the same sample are listed, as sequenced in a study of control samples from healthy donors and cancer patients (dated by TCRdb to about 2020). Library preparation was by the immunoSEQ multiplex PCR assay. TCRdb retrieved this table from immuneACCESS and kept in-frame rearrangements only. Not all clones are present; in checked studies, unresolved V genes account for under half, and no reason is known for the remainder. The sample table lists some 120,000 clones, roughly 95% of them with a count of one. The ten largest clonotypes hold 3.6% of the sample. The sequencing sample was made of blood. These receptors were taken from a man between 25 and 39 years old in good health.

The V and J genes are TRBV5-4 and TRBJ2-3; 7 bases match TRBD2. The germline CDR1 and CDR2 sequences are SGHNT and YYREEE (reference sequence). The V gene end was trimmed by 3 bases and the J gene end by 1 base; junction bases not matched to a gene: 17. The CDR3 covers 19 residues. The CDR3 loop reads CASSSRAGPDSFRTDTQYF. The CDR3 nucleotides are TGTGCCAGCAGCTCAAGAGCGGGGCCCGACAGTTTTCGCACAGATACGCAGTATTTT.

The V and J genes are TRBV4-3 and TRBJ1-2; possible D gene TRBD1, 6 bases. CDR1 is LGHNA and CDR2 is YSLEER in the germline V gene. This CDR3 region has 14 residues. V gave up 4 bases and J gave up 2 bases, with 11 bases separating them. The CDR3 DNA follows: TGCGCCAGCAGCCTGAACAGGGAAAACTATGGCTACACCTTC. As protein: CASSLNRENYGYTF.

The chain links TRBV7-9 to TRBJ2-1; 10 nucleotides agree with TRBD2. Germline CDR1 SEHNR, CDR2 FQNEAQ (reference sequence). This CDR3 has 16 amino acids. The V segment lost 5 bases and the J segment 2 bases; nucleotides outside the gene matches: 6. CDR3 sequence reads: CASSRGLAATYNEQFF. For the CDR3, the DNA is TGTGCCAGCAGCAGAGGACTAGCGGCTACCTACAATGAGCAGTTCTTC.

This rearrangement joins TRBV29-1 to TRBJ2-3, with a tentative D call TRBD1 (6 bases). CDR3 size: 11 residues. The V end lost 8 bases, the J end lost 4 bases, and 10 bases lay between the germline ends. CDR1 SQVTM and CDR2 ANQGSEA come from the germline V gene. In nucleotides, the CDR3 is TGCAGCACCTACAGGGCAGATACGCAGTATTTT. This codes for CSTYRADTQYF.

The V gene is TRBV5-6, the J gene TRBJ2-7; 9 bases map to TRBD1. Germline assignment: CDR1 SGHDT and CDR2 YYEEEE. This CDR3 has 16 amino acids. The trim removed 0 bases at V and 5 bases at J, leaving 9 bases unmatched. CDR3 DNA sequence: TGTGCCAGCAGCTTGGCCGGGACAGGGAGGCCACACGAGCAGTACTTC. Its protein is CASSLAGTGRPHEQYF.

The chain uses TRBV4-1 and TRBJ1-1; D may be TRBD1 (5 bases). Germline V gene data show CDR1 as MGHRA and CDR2 as YSYEKL. The length of the CDR3 is 13 residues. Trimming left V 8 bases short and J 5 bases short, with 15 bases between. The chain's CDR3 is CASLGPGRTEAFF. In DNA form, the CDR3 reads TGCGCCAGCCTTGGGCCAGGGCGGACTGAAGCTTTCTTT.

The chain uses TRBV6-6 and TRBJ1-4, with 10 bases matching TRBD1. J lost 15 bases, V lost 6 bases, and 4 bases had no gene match. The CDR3 totals 11 residues. Germline values: CDR1 MNHNY, CDR2 SVGAGI (reference sequence). DNA for the CDR3: TGTGCCAGCAGCTCCGGGACAGGGGTGTTTTTT. It translates to CASSSGTGVFF.

This clone has a single count. The chain couples TRBV5-1 to TRBJ2-3; D tentatively fits TRBD1 or TRBD2 (6 bases each). Germline CDR1 reads SGHRS; CDR2 reads YFSETQ. The CDR3 has 16 residues. V was trimmed by 0 bases and J by 2 bases, leaving 13 bases between them. The CDR3 loop is CASSLAGGGLTDTQYF. The CDR3 region has the DNA TGCGCCAGCAGCTTGGCTGGAGGGGGTCTCACAGATACGCAGTATTTT.

DNA of the CDR3: TGTGCCAGCAGCCGGAGGGACAAGCCCAGTGAGCAGTTCTTC. Its protein is CASSRRDKPSEQFF. J is TRBJ2-1 and V is TRBV7-9; D may correspond to TRBD1 or TRBD2 (6 bases each). V lost 5 bases and J 9 bases, leaving 17 bases between the germline ends. The CDR3 has 14 amino acids. CDR1 and CDR2 (germline): SEHNR, FQNEAQ (reference sequence).

This chain links TRBV15 with TRBJ2-2; possible D gene TRBD2, 6 bases. This CDR3 contains 14 residues. Per germline, CDR1 LNHNV and CDR2 YYDKDF (reference sequence). Trimming took off 0 bases at V and 5 bases at J, with 7 bases between the two ends. The CDR3 region is CATSRDRGTGELFF. In nucleotides, the CDR3 is TGTGCCACCAGCAGAGATCGGGGGACCGGGGAGCTGTTTTTT.

This clone was recorded only once. The rearrangement joins TRBV7-9 to TRBJ1-1; D uncertain. Germline CDR1 reads SEHNR; CDR2 reads FQNEAQ (reference sequence). Between the trimmed V and J ends, which lost 3 bases and 0 bases, there was a span of 8 bases. CDR3 length: 14 residues. CDR3 nucleotide sequence: TGTGCCAGCAGCTTGGCCGGGTTGAACACTGAAGCTTTCTTT. Its translation is CASSLAGLNTEAFF. Using reference TRBV7-9 and TRBJ1-1 for the parts outside the CDR3, the full variable domain is DTGVSQNPRHKITKRGQNVTFRCDPISEHNRLYWYRQTLGQGPEFLTYFQNEAQLEKSRLLSDRFSAERPKGSFSTLEIQRTEQGDSAMYLCASSLAGLNTEAFFGQGTRLTVV.

The chain recombines TRBV5-1 with TRBJ2-1; TRBD2 aligns across 7 bases. CDR1 SGHRS and CDR2 YFSETQ come from the germline V gene. CDR3 size: 17 residues. J gave up 3 bases and V 4 bases, and 13 bases lay outside the gene matches. CDR3 sequence: CASSLGTSGAIYNEQFF. CDR3 bases: TGCGCCAGCAGCCTTGGGACCAGCGGGGCAATCTACAATGAGCAGTTCTTC.